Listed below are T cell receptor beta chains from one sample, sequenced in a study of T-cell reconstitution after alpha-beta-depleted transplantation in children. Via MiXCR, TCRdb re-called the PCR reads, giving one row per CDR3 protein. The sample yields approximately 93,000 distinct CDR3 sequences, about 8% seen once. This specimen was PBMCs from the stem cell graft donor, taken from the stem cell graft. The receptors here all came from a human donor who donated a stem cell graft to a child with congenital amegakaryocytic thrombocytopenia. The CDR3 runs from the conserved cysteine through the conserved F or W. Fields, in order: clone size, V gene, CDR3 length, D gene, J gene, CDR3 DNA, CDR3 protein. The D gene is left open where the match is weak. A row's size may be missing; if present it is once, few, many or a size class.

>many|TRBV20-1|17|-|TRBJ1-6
TGCAGTGCTAGGGAAGCCAGGGGTGGGTCCTATAATTCACCCCTCCACTTT
CSAREARGGSYNSPLHF
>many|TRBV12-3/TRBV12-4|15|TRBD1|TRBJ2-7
TGTGCCAGCAGCCCGACAGGGGTAGGCCCGGACGAGCAGTACTTC
CASSPTGVGPDEQYF
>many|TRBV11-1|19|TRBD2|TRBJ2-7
TGTGCCAGCAGCTTAGCGCTCCTAGCGGGAGCCACTAAGGGCTACGAGCAGTACTTC
CASSLALLAGATKGYEQYF
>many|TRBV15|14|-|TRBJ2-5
TGTGCCACCAGCAGAGGGCTAATCCAAGAGACCCAGTACTTC
CATSRGLIQETQYF
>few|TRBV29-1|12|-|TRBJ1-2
TGCAGCGCGGAGGACGGACTCTATGGCTACACCTTC
CSAEDGLYGYTF
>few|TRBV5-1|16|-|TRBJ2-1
TGCGCCAGCAGCCCCTTAGGACTAACCAACTACAATGAGCAGTTCTTC
CASSPLGLTNYNEQFF
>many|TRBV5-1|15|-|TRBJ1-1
TGCGCCAGCAGCTTAAGTCGCCCTTCGAACACTGAAGCTTTCTTT
CASSLSRPSNTEAFF
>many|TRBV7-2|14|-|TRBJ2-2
TGTGCCAGCAGCTTAAGCCCCAGCTCCGGGGAGCTGTTTTTT
CASSLSPSSGELFF
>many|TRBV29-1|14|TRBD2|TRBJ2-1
TGCAGCGTTGATGCCGGGAGGGCCTACAATGAGCAGTTCTTC
CSVDAGRAYNEQFF
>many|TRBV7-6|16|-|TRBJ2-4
TGTGCCAGCAGCCAACGGAATAGGGGAGCCAAAAACATTCAGTACTTC
CASSQRNRGAKNIQYF
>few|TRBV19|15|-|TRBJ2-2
TGTGCCAGTAGTAGAGACAGTACGAACACCGGGGAGCTGTTTTTT
CASSRDSTNTGELFF
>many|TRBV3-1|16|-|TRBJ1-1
TGTGCCAGCAGCCAACACGCCGGGACGGAGAACACTGAAGCTTTCTTT
CASSQHAGTENTEAFF
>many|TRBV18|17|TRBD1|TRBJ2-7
TGTGCCAGCTCACCACCGGGACAGGTTCGGAGCTCCTACGAGCAGTACTTC
CASSPPGQVRSSYEQYF
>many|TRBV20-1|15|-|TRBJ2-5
TGCAGTGCTAGAGATCGCTCGGCGCTAGACGAGACCCAGTACTTC
CSARDRSALDETQYF
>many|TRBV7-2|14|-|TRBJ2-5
TGTGCCAGCAGCCCGGGACGGAATCAAGAGACCCAGTACTTC
CASSPGRNQETQYF
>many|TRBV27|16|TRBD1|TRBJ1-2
TGTGCCAGCAGTTTGGTATGGAGACAGGGGGCGAATGGCTACACCTTC
CASSLVWRQGANGYTF
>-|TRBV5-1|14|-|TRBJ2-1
TGCGCCAGCAGCTTGATGAGGGGTGCCAATGAGCAGTTCTTC
CASSLMRGANEQFF
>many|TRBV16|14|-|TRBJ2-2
TGTGCCAGCAGCGGGATTGTCGGCACCGGGGAGCTGTTTTTT
CASSGIVGTGELFF
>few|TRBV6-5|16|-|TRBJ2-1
TGTGCCAGCAGTTACTCTGGCGGGATGGCCTACAATGAGCAGTTCTTC
CASSYSGGMAYNEQFF
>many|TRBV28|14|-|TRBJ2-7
TGTGCCAGCAGTCACCCGACTCTTCCAAGGGAGCAGTACTTC
CASSHPTLPREQYF
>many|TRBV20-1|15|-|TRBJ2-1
TGCAGTGCTAGAACCCCAAACCCGGAAAACAATGAGCAGTTCTTC
CSARTPNPENNEQFF
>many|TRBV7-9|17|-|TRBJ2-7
TGTGCCAGCAGCCCACCTACCATGACAGGCTACTCCTACGAGCAGTACTTC
CASSPPTMTGYSYEQYF
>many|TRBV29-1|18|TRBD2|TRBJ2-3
TGCAGCGTTGAGGCGACTAGCGGGGGGGCCTATAGCACAGATACGCAGTATTTT
CSVEATSGGAYSTDTQYF
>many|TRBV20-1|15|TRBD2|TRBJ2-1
TGCAGTGGGCTAGCGGGGGGGAGCTCCTACAATGAGCAGTTCTTC
CSGLAGGSSYNEQFF
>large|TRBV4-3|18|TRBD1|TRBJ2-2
TGCGCCAGCAGCCAAGGCTCCAGGGGACAGAAGAACACCGGGGAGCTGTTTTTT
CASSQGSRGQKNTGELFF
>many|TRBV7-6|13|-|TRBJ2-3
TGTGCCAGCAGCTTCGGCTACACAGATACGCAGTATTTT
CASSFGYTDTQYF
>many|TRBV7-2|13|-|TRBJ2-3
TGTGCCAGCAGCGTCGGGCCCACAGATACGCAGTATTTT
CASSVGPTDTQYF
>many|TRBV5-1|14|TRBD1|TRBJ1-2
TGCGCCAGCAACGCAGGACAGGATAACTATGGCTACACCTTC
CASNAGQDNYGYTF
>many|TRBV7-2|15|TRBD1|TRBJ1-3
TGTGCCAGCAGCTCGCGACAGGGGGGCGGAAACACCATATATTTT
CASSSRQGGGNTIYF
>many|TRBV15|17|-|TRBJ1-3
TGTGCCACCAGCAGAGCGGGACGCGCAGGGTTCGGAAACACCATATATTTT
CATSRAGRAGFGNTIYF
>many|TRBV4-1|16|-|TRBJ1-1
TGCGCCAGCAGCCAAGATTGGCGGGCCTCTTACACTGAAGCTTTCTTT
CASSQDWRASYTEAFF
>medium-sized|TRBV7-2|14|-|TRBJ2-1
TGTGCCAGCAGCTTAGATACCAAGCCCAATGAGCAGTTCTTC
CASSLDTKPNEQFF
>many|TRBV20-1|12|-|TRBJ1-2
TGCAGTGCTAAACGCCCTTCAGGAGGCTACACCTTC
CSAKRPSGGYTF
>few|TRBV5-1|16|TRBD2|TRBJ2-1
TGCGCCAGCAGCTTGGGTGAGCGGGGGGGCCGAAATGAGCAGTTCTTC
CASSLGERGGRNEQFF
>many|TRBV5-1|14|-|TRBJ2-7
TGCGCCAGCAGCACGCAGGTGGGGGACTACGAGCAGTACTTC
CASSTQVGDYEQYF
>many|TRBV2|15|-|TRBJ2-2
TGTGCCAGCAGTGAAAACCCAGGAAACACCGGGGAGCTGTTTTTT
CASSENPGNTGELFF
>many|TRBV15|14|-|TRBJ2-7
TGTGCCACCAGCAGCAGAGTGGCAGGGAACGAGCAGTACTTC
CATSSRVAGNEQYF
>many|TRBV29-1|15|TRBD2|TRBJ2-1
TGCAGCGTTGAAGAAGGACTAGCGGGAGGTAATGAGCAGTTCTTC
CSVEEGLAGGNEQFF
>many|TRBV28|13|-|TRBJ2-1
TGTGCCAGCATGGTTACGAGGGACAATGAGCAGTTCTTC
CASMVTRDNEQFF
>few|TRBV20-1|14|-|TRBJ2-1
TGCAGTGCTAGTCTGGCGAGCTCCTACAATGAGCAGTTCTTC
CSASLASSYNEQFF
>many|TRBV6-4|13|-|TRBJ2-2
TGTGCCAGCAGCGAGGACTACCCCGGGGAGCTGTTTTTT
CASSEDYPGELFF
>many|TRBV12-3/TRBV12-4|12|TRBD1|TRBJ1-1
TGTGCCACCTCAGGGGGGGTCGCTGAAGCTTTCTTT
CATSGGVAEAFF
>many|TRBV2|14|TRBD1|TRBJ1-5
TGTGCCAGCAGTCTACAGGGGGCAAGGCAGCCCCAGCATTTT
CASSLQGARQPQHF
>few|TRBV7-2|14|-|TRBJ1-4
TGTGCCAGCAGTCCTACCTCAACTAATGAAAAACTGTTTTTT
CASSPTSTNEKLFF
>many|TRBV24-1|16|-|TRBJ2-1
TGTGCCACCAGTGATTTGCGGGGAGCCTCCTACAATGAGCAGTTCTTC
CATSDLRGASYNEQFF
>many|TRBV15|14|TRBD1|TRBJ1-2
TGTGCCACCAGGCCGACAGGGGCTGTCTATGGCTACACCTTC
CATRPTGAVYGYTF
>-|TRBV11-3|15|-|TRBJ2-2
TGTGCCAGCAGCGCTACTTCCTACCCCACCGGGGAGCTGTTTTTT
CASSATSYPTGELFF
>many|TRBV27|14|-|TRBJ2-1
TGTGCCAGCAGTTACGGTCTCTCCTACAATGAGCAGTTCTTC
CASSYGLSYNEQFF
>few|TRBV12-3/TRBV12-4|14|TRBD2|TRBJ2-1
TGTGCCAGCGTCCAGGGACTAGCGTGGAATGAGCAGTTCTTC
CASVQGLAWNEQFF
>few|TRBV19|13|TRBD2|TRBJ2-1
TGTGCCAGTAGTAGCGGGAGGGCTCATGAGCAGTTCTTC
CASSSGRAHEQFF
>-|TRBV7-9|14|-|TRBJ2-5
TGTGCCAGCGGCCCGGGACTCATCCAAGAGACCCAGTACTTC
CASGPGLIQETQYF
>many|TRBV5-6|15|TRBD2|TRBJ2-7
TGTGCCAGCATCGTAGCGGGAGGGCTTTCCTACGAGCAGTACTTC
CASIVAGGLSYEQYF
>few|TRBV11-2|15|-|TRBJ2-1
TGTGCCAGCAGCTTAGCGAGGAGCTCCTACAATGAGCAGTTCTTC
CASSLARSSYNEQFF
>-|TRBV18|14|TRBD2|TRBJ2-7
TGTGCCAGCTCACCACCGACTAGCGCTTACGAGCAGTACTTC
CASSPPTSAYEQYF